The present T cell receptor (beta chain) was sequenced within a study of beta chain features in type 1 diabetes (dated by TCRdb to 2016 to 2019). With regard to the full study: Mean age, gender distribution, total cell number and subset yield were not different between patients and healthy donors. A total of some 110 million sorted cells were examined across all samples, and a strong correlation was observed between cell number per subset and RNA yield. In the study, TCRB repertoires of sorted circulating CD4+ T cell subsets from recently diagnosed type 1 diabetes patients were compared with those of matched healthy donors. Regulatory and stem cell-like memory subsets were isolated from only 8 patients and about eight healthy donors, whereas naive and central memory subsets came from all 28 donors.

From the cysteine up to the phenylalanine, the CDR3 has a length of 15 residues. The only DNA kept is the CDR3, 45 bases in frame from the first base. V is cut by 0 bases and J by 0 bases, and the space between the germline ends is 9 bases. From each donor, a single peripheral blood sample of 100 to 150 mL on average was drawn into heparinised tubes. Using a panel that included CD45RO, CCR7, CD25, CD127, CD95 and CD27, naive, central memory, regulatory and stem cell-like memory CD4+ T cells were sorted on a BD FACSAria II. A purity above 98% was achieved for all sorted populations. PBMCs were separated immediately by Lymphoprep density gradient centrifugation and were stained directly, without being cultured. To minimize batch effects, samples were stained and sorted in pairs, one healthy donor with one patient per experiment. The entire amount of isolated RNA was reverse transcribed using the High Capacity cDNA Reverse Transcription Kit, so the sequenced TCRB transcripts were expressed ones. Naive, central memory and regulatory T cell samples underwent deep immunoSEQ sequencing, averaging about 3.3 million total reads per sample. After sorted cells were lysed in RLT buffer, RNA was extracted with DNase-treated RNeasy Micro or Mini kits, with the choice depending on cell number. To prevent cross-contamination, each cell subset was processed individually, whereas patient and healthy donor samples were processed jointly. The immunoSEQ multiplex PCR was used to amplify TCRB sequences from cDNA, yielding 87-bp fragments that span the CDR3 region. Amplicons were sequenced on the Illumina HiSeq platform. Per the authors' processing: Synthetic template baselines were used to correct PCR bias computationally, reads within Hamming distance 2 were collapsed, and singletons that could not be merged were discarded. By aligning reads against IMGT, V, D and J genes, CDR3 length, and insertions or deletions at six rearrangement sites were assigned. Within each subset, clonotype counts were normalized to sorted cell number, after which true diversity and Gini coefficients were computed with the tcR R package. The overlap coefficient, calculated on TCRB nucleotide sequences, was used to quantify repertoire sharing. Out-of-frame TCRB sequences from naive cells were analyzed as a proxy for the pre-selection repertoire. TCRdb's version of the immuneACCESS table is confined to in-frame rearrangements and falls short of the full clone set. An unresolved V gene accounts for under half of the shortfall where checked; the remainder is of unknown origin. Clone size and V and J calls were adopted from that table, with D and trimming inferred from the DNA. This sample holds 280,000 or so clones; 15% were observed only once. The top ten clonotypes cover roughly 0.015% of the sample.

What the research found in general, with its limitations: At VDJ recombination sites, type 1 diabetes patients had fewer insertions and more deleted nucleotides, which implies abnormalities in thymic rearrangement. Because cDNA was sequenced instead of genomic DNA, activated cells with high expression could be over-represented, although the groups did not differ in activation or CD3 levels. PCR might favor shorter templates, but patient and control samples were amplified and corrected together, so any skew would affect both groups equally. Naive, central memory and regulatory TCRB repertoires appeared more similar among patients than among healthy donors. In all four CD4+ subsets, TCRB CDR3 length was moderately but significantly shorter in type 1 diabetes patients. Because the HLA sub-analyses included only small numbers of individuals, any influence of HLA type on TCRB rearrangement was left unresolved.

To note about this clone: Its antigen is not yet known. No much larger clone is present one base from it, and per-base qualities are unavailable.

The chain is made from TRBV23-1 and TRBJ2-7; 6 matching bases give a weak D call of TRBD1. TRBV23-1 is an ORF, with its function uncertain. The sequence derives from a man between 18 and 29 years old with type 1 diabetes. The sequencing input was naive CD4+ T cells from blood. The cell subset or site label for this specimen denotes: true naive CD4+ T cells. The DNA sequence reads TGCGCCAGCAGTCAATCCGACAGGTTCTCCTACGAGCAGTACTTC. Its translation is CASSQSDRFSYEQYF.